These 20 T cell receptor beta chains share one sample of origin, sequenced in a study of blood T cell repertoires in COVID-19. Measured with immunoSEQ multiplex PCR; TCRdb has only the in-frame clones, and not every one. The sample includes roughly 330,000 clones, 87% of them seen just once. The material sequenced was PBMCs or T cells enriched from blood (not recorded which). These receptors came from a woman aged 30 to 39 who had recovered from COVID-19.

The chain's CDR3 is CASTLGGQLGSPLHF. In DNA, the CDR3 is TGTGCCAGCACTCTAGGTGGACAGCTTGGCTCACCCCTCCACTTT. V usage is TRBV7-3 and J usage is TRBJ1-6; D is perhaps TRBD1 (6 bases). CDR1 and CDR2 (germline): SGHTA, FQGTGA. The CDR3 has 15 amino acids. Trimming cost V 7 bases and J 10 bases, with 20 bases left between them. Full variable domain (outside the CDR3, taken from reference TRBV7-3 and TRBJ1-6): GAGVSQTPSNKVTEKGKYVELRCDPISGHTALYWYRQSLGQGPEFLIYFQGTGAADDSGLPNDRFFAVRPEGSVSTLKIQRTERGDSAVYLCASTLGGQLGSPLHFGNGTRLTVT.

V is TRBV28 and J is TRBJ1-4; 10 bases are shared with TRBD1. The CDR3 totals 15 residues. The V gene's germline CDR1 is MDHEN and CDR2 SYDVKM. The trim removed 6 bases at V and 7 bases at J, leaving 8 bases unmatched. In nucleotides, the CDR3 is TGTGCCAGCAGGGACCCGGGACAGGGGTTTGAAAAACTGTTTTTT. It translates to CASRDPGQGFEKLFF.

The chain has TRBV19 and TRBJ2-2; TRBD1 agrees at 7 bases. Trimming at V came to 5 bases and at J to 6 bases, leaving 9 bases not matched to a gene. In germline, CDR1 is LNHDA, CDR2 SQIVND (reference sequence). The CDR3 totals 15 residues. The CDR3 DNA follows: TGTGCCAGTAGTGCTACAGGGGTGGGAGCCGGGGAGCTGTTTTTT. Translation gives CASSATGVGAGELFF.

This chain connects TRBV5-6 to TRBJ2-1; 8 nucleotides agree with TRBD1. This CDR3 region has 15 residues. The germline V gene encodes CDR1 SGHDT and CDR2 YYEEEE. V lost 2 bases, J lost 9 bases, and 10 bases stayed unmatched. The CDR3 DNA reads as TGTGCCAGCAGCTTAGAATGGCAGGGGGCGGGTGAGCAGTTCTTC. Translating gives CASSLEWQGAGEQFF.

CDR3 nucleotides: TGTGCCAGCAGCTTTACAGGGGAGAACACCGGGGAGCTGTTTTTT. It yields the protein CASSFTGENTGELFF. The chain combines TRBV7-2 with TRBJ2-2; 7 nucleotides match TRBD1. Trimming cost V 3 bases and J 1 base; bases outside gene matches: 2. The CDR3 contains 15 residues. Germline V gene data show CDR1 as SGHTA and CDR2 as FQGNSA.

This clone has a single count. The rearrangement uses TRBV4-2 and TRBJ2-2, with 11 bases lining up with TRBD2. J gave up 0 bases and V 3 bases, and 18 bases lay outside the gene matches. This CDR3 has 22 residues. CDR1 is LGHNA, CDR2 YNFKEQ, per germline. As DNA, the CDR3 is TGTGCCAGCAGCCAGCCCGAGACGGGCCTAGCGGGGGGCCGGTCGAACACCGGGGAGCTGTTTTTT. This gives the protein CASSQPETGLAGGRSNTGELFF.

This sequence joins TRBV30 and TRBJ1-5; possible D gene TRBD1, 6 bases. Trimming cost V 2 bases and J 10 bases, with 21 bases left between them. Germline loops: CDR1 GTSNPN, CDR2 SVGIG (reference sequence). The CDR3 spans 15 residues. The CDR3: CAWSRDGQSLFPQHF. Written as DNA, the CDR3 is TGTGCCTGGAGTAGAGATGGACAGTCGCTATTCCCCCAGCATTTT. Together with reference TRBV30 and TRBJ1-5, the CDR3 gives the full variable domain: SQTIHQWPATLVQPVGSPLSLECTVEGTSNPNLYWYRQAAGRGLQLLFYSVGIGQISSEVPQNLSASRPQDRQFILSSKKLLLSDSGFYLCAWSRDGQSLFPQHFGDGTRLSIL.

The chain combines TRBV27 with TRBJ1-2, with 7 bases that match TRBD1. CDR1 MNHEY and CDR2 SMNVEV come from the germline V gene (reference sequence). With 4 bases clipped from V and 4 bases from J, the junction kept 3 bases outside the gene matches. This CDR3 has 13 residues. CDR3 protein: CASSWDSRYGYTF. DNA for the CDR3: TGTGCCAGCAGTTGGGACAGCCGCTATGGCTACACCTTC.

In the case of this clone: One end of the junction fails to match germline, which may point to a read error. This rearrangement joins TRBV30 to TRBJ2-2, with a weak D call TRBD1 (6 bases). Germline CDR1 reads GTSNPN; CDR2 reads SVGIG (reference sequence). There are 13 residues in the CDR3. The CDR3 coding sequence is TGTGCCTGGTATACAGGGAACGCCGGGGAGCTGTTTTTT. Residues: CAWYTGNAGELFF.

The CDR3 region has the DNA TGTGCCAGCAGTTCGGTACGAGTTTACAATGAGCAGTTCTTC. This codes for CASSSVRVYNEQFF. V is TRBV6-2 or TRBV6-3 and J is TRBJ2-1; D is unclear. Trimming took 4 bases from V and 4 from J, leaving 11 bases between them. Germline CDR1 MNHEY, CDR2 SVGEGT. The CDR3 runs to 14 residues.

The chain uses TRBV7-6 and TRBJ2-2; no definite D call. Germline-derived CDR1 and CDR2 are SGHVS and FNYEAQ. The CDR3 is 12 residues long. V was clipped by 1 base and J by 7 bases, with 4 bases between them. This CDR3 reads CASSLGVGELFF. The CDR3 coding sequence is TGTGCCAGCAGCTTAGGCGTCGGGGAGCTGTTTTTT.

The gene calls are TRBV19 and TRBJ1-1; D is undetermined. V lost 3 bases and J lost 0, with 8 bases in between. This CDR3 has 14 residues. In germline, CDR1 is LNHDA, CDR2 SQIVND (reference sequence). For the CDR3, the DNA is TGTGCCAGTAGTATGCCAGGCTTGAACACTGAAGCTTTCTTT. Protein sequence: CASSMPGLNTEAFF.

The rearrangement joins TRBV10-1 to TRBJ2-2; unclear D gene. Germline V gene lookup returns CDR1 WNHNN and CDR2 SYGVQD (reference sequence). Trimming cost V 5 bases and J 6 bases, with 7 bases left between them. The CDR3 loop spans 12 amino acids. CDR3 bases: TGCGCCAGCAGTAGACAAGCCGGGGAGCTGTTTTTT. Amino acids: CASSRQAGELFF.

The chain joins TRBV5-1 to TRBJ1-5, with TRBD1 as a possible D gene (6 bases). The germline V and J ends were trimmed by 0 bases and 7 bases, with 14 bases remaining between them. The CDR3 totals 15 residues. Germline CDR1 and CDR2: SGHRS and YFSETQ. Here the CDR3 reads CASSLVPTGTQPQHF. CDR3 nucleotide sequence: TGCGCCAGCAGCTTGGTGCCAACAGGGACGCAGCCCCAGCATTTT.

The chain joins TRBV19 to TRBJ2-1, with TRBD1 identical over 8 bases. V gave up 3 bases and J gave up 2 bases; unmatched junction bases: 12. The germline V gene has CDR1 LNHDA and CDR2 SQIVND (reference sequence). The CDR3 spans 18 residues. In DNA, the CDR3 is TGTGCCAGTAGTATCTCGGGCAGGGGGCCCATTACCTACAATGAGCAGTTCTTC. Its translation: CASSISGRGPITYNEQFF.

The chain combines TRBV6-5 with TRBJ1-1; unclear D gene. This CDR3 is 12 amino acids long. Germline V gene lookup returns CDR1 MNHEY and CDR2 SVGAGI. V dropped 5 bases and J dropped 11 bases, with 15 bases sitting between them. CDR3 in DNA: TGTGCCAGCAGTCCCCAAGGGAGGGCGGCTTTCTTT. Amino acid sequence: CASSPQGRAAFF.

This clone came up once. This chain joins TRBV5-4 and TRBJ1-2; 9 bases align to TRBD1. Trimming cost V 4 bases and J 4 bases; bases outside gene matches: 8. In germline, CDR1 is SGHNT, CDR2 YYREEE (reference sequence). The CDR3 is 15 residues long. CDR3 sequence reads: CASSHGTGTSYGYTF. The CDR3 bases are TGTGCCAGCAGCCATGGGACAGGGACCTCCTATGGCTACACCTTC.

The chain recombines TRBV19 with TRBJ2-3, with D perhaps TRBD1 (6 bases). This CDR3 is built from 15 residues. Germline V gene sequence: CDR1 LNHDA, CDR2 SQIVND (reference sequence). V shed 2 bases and J shed 0 bases, with 9 bases lying between them. The CDR3 DNA reads TGTGCCAGTAGTATACCGGGACACAGCACAGATACGCAGTATTTT. It encodes CASSIPGHSTDTQYF.

V gene TRBV7-9 combines with J gene TRBJ2-3; 9 bases fit TRBD2. Germline trimming cut 2 bases from V and 10 bases from J; bases unmatched to any gene: 7. Germline V gene data show CDR1 as SEHNR and CDR2 as FQNEAQ (reference sequence). The CDR3 totals 14 residues. The CDR3 sequence: CASSLSSGGSPQYF. The CDR3 region has the DNA TGTGCCAGCAGCTTAAGTAGCGGGGGTTCGCCGCAGTATTTT.

The J gene is TRBJ1-5, the V gene TRBV6-5, with no clear D. Trimming shortened V by 7 bases and J by 0 bases, and 13 bases separated the two germline ends. Looked up from germline, CDR1 is MNHEY and CDR2 is SVGAGI. The CDR3 contains 15 residues. The CDR3 protein is CASILIGNSNQPQHF. The CDR3 coding sequence is TGTGCCAGCATTCTCATCGGGAATAGCAATCAGCCCCAGCATTTT.